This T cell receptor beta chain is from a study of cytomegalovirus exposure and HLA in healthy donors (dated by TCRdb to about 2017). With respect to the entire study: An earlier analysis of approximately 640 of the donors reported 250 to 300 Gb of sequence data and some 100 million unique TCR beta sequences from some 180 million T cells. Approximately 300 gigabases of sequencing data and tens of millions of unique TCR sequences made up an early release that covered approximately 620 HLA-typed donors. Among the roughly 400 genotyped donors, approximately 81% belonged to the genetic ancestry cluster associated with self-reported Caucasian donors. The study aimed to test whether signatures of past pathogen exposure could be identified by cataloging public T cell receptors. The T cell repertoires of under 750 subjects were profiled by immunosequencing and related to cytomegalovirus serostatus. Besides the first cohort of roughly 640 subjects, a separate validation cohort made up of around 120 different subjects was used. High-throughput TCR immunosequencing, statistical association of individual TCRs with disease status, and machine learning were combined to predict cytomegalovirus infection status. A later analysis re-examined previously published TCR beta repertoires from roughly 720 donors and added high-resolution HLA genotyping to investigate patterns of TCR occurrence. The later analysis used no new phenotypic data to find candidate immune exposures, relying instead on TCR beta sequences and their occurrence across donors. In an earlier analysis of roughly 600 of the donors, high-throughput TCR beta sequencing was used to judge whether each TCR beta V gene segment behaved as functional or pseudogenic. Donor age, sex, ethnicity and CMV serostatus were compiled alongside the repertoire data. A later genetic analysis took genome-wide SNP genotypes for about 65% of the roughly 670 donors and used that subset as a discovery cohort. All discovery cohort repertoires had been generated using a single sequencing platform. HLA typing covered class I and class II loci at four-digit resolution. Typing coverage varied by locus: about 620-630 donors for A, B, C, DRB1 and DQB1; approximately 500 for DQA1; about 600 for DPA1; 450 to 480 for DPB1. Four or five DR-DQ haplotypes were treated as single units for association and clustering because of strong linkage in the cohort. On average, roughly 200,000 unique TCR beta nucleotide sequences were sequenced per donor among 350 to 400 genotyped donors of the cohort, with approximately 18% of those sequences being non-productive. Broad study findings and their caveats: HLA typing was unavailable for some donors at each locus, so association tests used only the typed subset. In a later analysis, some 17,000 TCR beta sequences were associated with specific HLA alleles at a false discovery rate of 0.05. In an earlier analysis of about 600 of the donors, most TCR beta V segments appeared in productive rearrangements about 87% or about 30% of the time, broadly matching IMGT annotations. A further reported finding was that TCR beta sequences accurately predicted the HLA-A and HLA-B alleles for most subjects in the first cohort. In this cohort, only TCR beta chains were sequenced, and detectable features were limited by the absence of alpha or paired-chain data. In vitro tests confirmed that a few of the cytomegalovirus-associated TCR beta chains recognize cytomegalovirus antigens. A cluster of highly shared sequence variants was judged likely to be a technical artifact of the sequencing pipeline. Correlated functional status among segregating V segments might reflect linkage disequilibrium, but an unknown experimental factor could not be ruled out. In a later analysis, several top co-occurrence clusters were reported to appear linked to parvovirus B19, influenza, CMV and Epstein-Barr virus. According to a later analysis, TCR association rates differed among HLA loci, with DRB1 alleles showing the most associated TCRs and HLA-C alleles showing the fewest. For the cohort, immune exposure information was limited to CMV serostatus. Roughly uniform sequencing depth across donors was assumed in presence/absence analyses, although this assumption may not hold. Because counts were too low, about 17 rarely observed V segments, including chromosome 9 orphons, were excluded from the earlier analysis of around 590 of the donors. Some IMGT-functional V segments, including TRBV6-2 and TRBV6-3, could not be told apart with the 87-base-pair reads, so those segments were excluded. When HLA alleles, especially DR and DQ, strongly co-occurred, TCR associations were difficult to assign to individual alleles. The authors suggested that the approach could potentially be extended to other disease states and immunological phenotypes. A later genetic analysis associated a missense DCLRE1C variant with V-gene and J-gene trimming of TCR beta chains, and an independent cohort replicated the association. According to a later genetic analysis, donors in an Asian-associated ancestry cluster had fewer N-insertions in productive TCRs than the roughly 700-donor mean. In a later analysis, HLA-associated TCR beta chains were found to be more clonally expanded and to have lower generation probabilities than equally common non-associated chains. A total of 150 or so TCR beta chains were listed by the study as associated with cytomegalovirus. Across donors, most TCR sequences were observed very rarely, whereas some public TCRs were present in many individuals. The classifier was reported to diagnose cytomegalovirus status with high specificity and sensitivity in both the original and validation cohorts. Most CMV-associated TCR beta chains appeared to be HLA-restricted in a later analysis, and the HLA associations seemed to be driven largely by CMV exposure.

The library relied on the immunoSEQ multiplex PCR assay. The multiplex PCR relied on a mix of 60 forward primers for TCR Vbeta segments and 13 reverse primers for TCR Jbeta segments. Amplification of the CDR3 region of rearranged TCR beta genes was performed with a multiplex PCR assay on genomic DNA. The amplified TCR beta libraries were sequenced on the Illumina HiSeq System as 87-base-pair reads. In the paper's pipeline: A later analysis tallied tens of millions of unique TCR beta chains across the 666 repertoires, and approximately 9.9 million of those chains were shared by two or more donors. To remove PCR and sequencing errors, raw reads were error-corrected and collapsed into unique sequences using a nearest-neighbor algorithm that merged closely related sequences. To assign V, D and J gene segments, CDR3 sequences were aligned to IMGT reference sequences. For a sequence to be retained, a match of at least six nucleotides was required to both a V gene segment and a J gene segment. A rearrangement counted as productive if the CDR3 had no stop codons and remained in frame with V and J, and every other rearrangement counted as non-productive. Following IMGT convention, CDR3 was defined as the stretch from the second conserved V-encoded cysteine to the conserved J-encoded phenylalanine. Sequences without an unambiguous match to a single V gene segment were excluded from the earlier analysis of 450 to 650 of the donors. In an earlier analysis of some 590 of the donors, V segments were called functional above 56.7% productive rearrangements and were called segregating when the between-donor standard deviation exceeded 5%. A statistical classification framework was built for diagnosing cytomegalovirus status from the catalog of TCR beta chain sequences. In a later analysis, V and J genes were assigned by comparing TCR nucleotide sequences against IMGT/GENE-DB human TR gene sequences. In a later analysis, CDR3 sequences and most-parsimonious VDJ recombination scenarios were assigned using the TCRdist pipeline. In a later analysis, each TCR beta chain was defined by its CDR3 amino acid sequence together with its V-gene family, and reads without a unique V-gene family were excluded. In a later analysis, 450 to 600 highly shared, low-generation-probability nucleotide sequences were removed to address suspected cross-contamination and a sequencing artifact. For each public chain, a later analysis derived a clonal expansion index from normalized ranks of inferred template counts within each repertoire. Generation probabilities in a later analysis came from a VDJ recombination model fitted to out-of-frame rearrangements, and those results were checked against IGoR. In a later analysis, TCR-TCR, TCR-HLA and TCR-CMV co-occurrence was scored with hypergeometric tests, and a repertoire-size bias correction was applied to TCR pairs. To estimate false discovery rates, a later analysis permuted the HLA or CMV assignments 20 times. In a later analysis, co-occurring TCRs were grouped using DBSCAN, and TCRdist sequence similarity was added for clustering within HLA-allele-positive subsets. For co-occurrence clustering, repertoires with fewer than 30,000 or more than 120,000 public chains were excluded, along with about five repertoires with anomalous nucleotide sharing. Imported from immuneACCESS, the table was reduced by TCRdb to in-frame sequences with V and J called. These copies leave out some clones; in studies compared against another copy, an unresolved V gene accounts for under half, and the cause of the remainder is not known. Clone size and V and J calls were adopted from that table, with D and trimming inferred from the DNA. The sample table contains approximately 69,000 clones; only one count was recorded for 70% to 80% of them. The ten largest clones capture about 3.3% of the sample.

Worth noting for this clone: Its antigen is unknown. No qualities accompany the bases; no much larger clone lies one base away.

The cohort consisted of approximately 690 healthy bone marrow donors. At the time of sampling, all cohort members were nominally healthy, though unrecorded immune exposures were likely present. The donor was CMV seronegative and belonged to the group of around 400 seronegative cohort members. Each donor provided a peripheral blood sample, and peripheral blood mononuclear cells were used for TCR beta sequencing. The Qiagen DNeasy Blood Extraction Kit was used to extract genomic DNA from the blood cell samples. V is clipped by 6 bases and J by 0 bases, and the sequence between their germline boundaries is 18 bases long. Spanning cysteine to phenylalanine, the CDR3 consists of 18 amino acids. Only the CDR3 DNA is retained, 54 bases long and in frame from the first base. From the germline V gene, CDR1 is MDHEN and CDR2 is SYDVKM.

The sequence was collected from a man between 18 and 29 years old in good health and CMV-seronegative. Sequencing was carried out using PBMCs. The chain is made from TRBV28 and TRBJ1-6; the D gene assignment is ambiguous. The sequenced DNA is TGTGCCAGCAGCTCCCCGCGGGCGGGAAGCTCCTATAATTCACCCCTCCACTTT. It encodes CASSSPRAGSSYNSPLHF.